This T cell receptor (beta chain) was obtained from a study of T cell changes during pregnancy in multiple sclerosis. Profiled with immunoSEQ multiplex PCR; TCRdb holds only in-frame clones, not every one. In the table there are some 70,000 clones, roughly nine tenths of which are singletons. CDR1 is SEHNR and CDR2 is FQNEAQ in the germline V gene (reference sequence). The V end lost 6 bases, the J end lost 6 bases, and 5 bases lay between the germline ends. This CDR3 comprises 11 residues. The chain uses TRBV7-9 and TRBJ2-2, with unresolved D. This sample comprised peripheral blood, obtained after pregnancy. The receptor was derived from a female donor in good health, enrolled as a control in a pregnancy study. The DNA of the CDR3 is TGTGCCAGCAGGAGTTCCGGGGAGCTGTTTTTT. It yields the protein CASRSSGELFF. Supplemented by reference TRBV7-9 and TRBJ2-2, the full variable domain reads DTGVSQNPRHKITKRGQNVTFRCDPISEHNRLYWYRQTLGQGPEFLTYFQNEAQLEKSRLLSDRFSAERPKGSFSTLEIQRTEQGDSAMYLCASRSSGELFFGEGSRLTVL.